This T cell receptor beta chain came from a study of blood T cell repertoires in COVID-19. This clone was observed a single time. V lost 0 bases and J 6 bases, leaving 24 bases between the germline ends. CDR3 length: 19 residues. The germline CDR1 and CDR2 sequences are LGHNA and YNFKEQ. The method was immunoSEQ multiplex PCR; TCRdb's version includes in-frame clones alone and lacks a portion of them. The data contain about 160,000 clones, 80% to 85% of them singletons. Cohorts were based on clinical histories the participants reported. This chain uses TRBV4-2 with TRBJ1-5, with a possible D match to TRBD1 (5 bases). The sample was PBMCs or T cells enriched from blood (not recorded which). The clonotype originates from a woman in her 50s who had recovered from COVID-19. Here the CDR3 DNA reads TGTGCCAGCAGCCAAGAAGCTCCTCCTGCCAGGCAGGGCGGTCAGCCCCAGCATTTT. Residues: CASSQEAPPARQGGQPQHF.